These 10 T cell receptor beta chains were sequenced from one sample in a study of cytomegalovirus exposure and HLA in healthy donors (dated by TCRdb to between 2016 and 2019). Receptor amplification or capture employed the immunoSEQ multiplex PCR assay. For the multiplex PCR, a mixture combining 60 forward primers for TCR Vbeta segments and 13 reverse primers for TCR Jbeta segments was used. Held by TCRdb, this immuneACCESS table contains in-frame sequences only and omits some clones. Under half of the omission traces to an unresolved V gene where checked; the cause of the rest is unknown. The sample data list about 82,000 clones, and about 79% of these were observed just once. About 20% of the sample is taken by the ten largest. The sequenced material came from PBMCs. The receptors here all came from an older man in good health and CMV-seropositive.

The rearrangement links TRBV7-2 to TRBJ1-5; TRBD1 matches at 11 bases. The ends lost 4 bases at V and 7 bases at J; junction bases unmatched: 9. Germline assignment: CDR1 SGHTA and CDR2 FQGNSA. There are 16 residues in the CDR3. CDR3 bases: TGTGCCAGCAGCTATGGACAGGGGGCCGGAGGCCAGCCCCAGCATTTT. This translates into CASSYGQGAGGQPQHF.

This clone has only one observation. This chain joins TRBV5-4 and TRBJ2-7, with 11 positions matching TRBD2. This CDR3 contains 16 residues. Trimming at V came to 4 bases and at J to 0 bases, leaving 6 bases not matched to a gene. The germline V gene encodes CDR1 SGHNT and CDR2 YYREEE (reference sequence). The CDR3 here is CASSGIAGGTSYEQYF. The CDR3, as DNA: TGTGCCAGCAGCGGTATAGCGGGAGGGACCTCCTACGAGCAGTACTTC.

The rearrangement links TRBV5-1 to TRBJ2-7, with D possibly TRBD2 on 5 matching bases. Germline-derived CDR1 and CDR2 are SGHRS and YFSETQ. The CDR3 sequence is 13 residues long. Trimming left V 0 bases short and J 5 bases short, with 9 bases between. This CDR3 is CASSLGEGDEQYF. Written as DNA, the CDR3 is TGCGCCAGCAGCTTGGGTGAGGGCGACGAGCAGTACTTC.

The chain couples TRBV9 to TRBJ1-4; 10 bases map to TRBD1. Germline CDR1 SGDLS, CDR2 YYNGEE. Trimming removed 3 bases from V and 7 bases from J; junction bases left unmatched: 3. The CDR3 has 14 amino acids. This CDR3 is CASSADRGREKLFF. CDR3 nucleotide sequence: TGTGCCAGCAGCGCCGACAGGGGGCGTGAAAAACTGTTTTTT.

This clone was seen only once. The chain uses TRBV30 and TRBJ1-2; D not certain. V gave up 2 bases and J gave up 6 bases, with 19 bases separating them. CDR1 and CDR2 from the germline V gene are GTSNPN and SVGIG (reference sequence). The CDR3 runs to 15 residues. DNA of the CDR3: TGTGCCTGGAGTAAGGGAACCGGGGAATCGGATGGCTACACCTTC. This encodes CAWSKGTGESDGYTF.

This clone has only one observation. The chain combines TRBV6-6 with TRBJ2-7; tentatively, D is TRBD2 (6 bases). Between the trimmed V and J ends, which lost 2 bases and 7 bases, there was a span of 18 bases. CDR3 length equals 15 residues. The germline gives CDR1 MNHNY, CDR2 SVGAGI (reference sequence). CDR3 DNA: TGTGCCAGCAGTTACGCCGGGAGCCCAATCTGGGAGCAGTACTTC. This translates into CASSYAGSPIWEQYF.

The rearrangement joins TRBV6-6 to TRBJ2-1; maybe TRBD1 (6 bases). Trimming stripped 6 bases from V and 13 bases from J, with 16 bases between. CDR1 MNHNY and CDR2 SVGAGI come from the germline V gene (reference sequence). The CDR3 length is 12 residues. CDR3 nucleotide sequence: TGTGCCAGCAGACGTGGGGACACTAGTCAGTTCTTC. Amino acids: CASRRGDTSQFF.

The chain links TRBV2 to TRBJ1-2; D may be TRBD1 (6 bases). This CDR3 comprises 12 residues. CDR1 and CDR2 (germline): SNHLY, FYNNEI. V was trimmed by 4 bases and J by 8 bases, leaving 11 bases between them. For the CDR3, the DNA is TGTGCCAGCAGTGGAACAGGGCCCGGCTACACCTTC. It is translated as CASSGTGPGYTF.

The CDR3 DNA is TGTGCCAGCAGCTCCGGGACAGGGATCTCCTACGAGCAGTACTTC. It encodes CASSSGTGISYEQYF. The rearrangement links TRBV5-4 to TRBJ2-7, with 9 bases identical to TRBD1. This CDR3 has 15 amino acids. Per the germline V gene, CDR1 is SGHNT and CDR2 is YYREEE (reference sequence). The V segment lost 3 bases and the J segment 0 bases; nucleotides outside the gene matches: 4.

The chain links TRBV4-2 to TRBJ1-1, with D maybe TRBD1 (5 bases). V was clipped by 4 bases and J by 0 bases, with 9 bases between them. The CDR3 covers 14 residues. The germline gives CDR1 LGHNA, CDR2 YNFKEQ. The CDR3, as DNA: TGTGCCAGCAGCCGGGGGGTGGTGAACACTGAAGCTTTCTTT. This gives the protein CASSRGVVNTEAFF.